The T cell receptor beta chain under discussion was sequenced for a study of blood T cell repertoires in COVID-19. Study at large: Specimens from acute and convalescent COVID-19 originated in the United States, Italy and Spain.

The CDR3 has 11 residues. Trimming pared 8 bases from V and 6 bases from J, leaving 9 bases between. Germline V gene data show CDR1 as SEHNR and CDR2 as FQNEAQ (reference sequence). Per the authors' pipeline: Estimated nucleated cell counts came from reference gene primer amplification. Profiling relied on immunoSEQ multiplex PCR, and the TCRdb table lists in-frame clones only, not all of them. That table supplies the V and J calls and clone size; D and trimming were determined from the DNA. The data contain about 190,000 clones, 80% to 90% of them singletons. Sequencing input: peripheral blood. The sequence came from a man between 65 and 80 years old with active or convalescent COVID-19. This rearrangement joins TRBV7-9 to TRBJ2-3, with D unclear. The CDR3 DNA reads TGTGCCAGCTCCATCGTGGATACGCAGTATTTT. It translates to CASSIVDTQYF.